This is a list of T cell receptor beta chains from one sample in a study of cytomegalovirus exposure and HLA in healthy donors. Clones were read by immunoSEQ multiplex PCR, and TCRdb kept only the in-frame ones, dropping some. Of 150,000 to 200,000 clones listed, 84% were seen once; the top ten hold 0.26%. Sequenced: PBMCs. The receptor set was obtained from a boy between 10 and 17 years old in good health and CMV-seronegative. Each CDR3 is given with its conserved first and last residue. Fields, in order: CDR3 DNA, CDR3 protein, CDR3 length, D gene, J gene, V gene, clone size. D genes are given only for firm matches. Clone size is stated in some rows and not others, as once, few, many or a class when expanded.

CDR3 DNA: TGCGCCAGCCGCAGGGCCTACGAGCAGTACTTC; CDR3 protein: CASRRAYEQYF; CDR3 length: 11; D gene: NA; J gene: TRBJ2-7; V gene: TRBV5-1; clone size: NA
CDR3 DNA: TGTGCCAGCAGCTTAAATACAGGGTTCGGCTATGGCTACACCTTC; CDR3 protein: CASSLNTGFGYGYTF; CDR3 length: 15; D gene: NA; J gene: TRBJ1-2; V gene: TRBV7-9; clone size: NA
CDR3 DNA: TGTGCCAGCAGGATTACAGATTCGCCTTACAATGAGCAGTTCTTC; CDR3 protein: CASRITDSPYNEQFF; CDR3 length: 15; D gene: NA; J gene: TRBJ2-1; V gene: TRBV2; clone size: NA
CDR3 DNA: TGTGCCAGCAGTTGGCTAGCATACAATGAGCAGTTCTTC; CDR3 protein: CASSWLAYNEQFF; CDR3 length: 13; D gene: NA; J gene: TRBJ2-1; V gene: TRBV27; clone size: NA
CDR3 DNA: TGTGCCAGCCAGAACGAGGATAGCGGGAGTGGCGAGCAGTACTTC; CDR3 protein: CASQNEDSGSGEQYF; CDR3 length: 15; D gene: TRBD2; J gene: TRBJ2-7; V gene: TRBV28; clone size: NA
CDR3 DNA: TGTGCCAGCAGTCTGAGGGGGGGATGGGGGTATGAGCAGTTCTTC; CDR3 protein: CASSLRGGWGYEQFF; CDR3 length: 15; D gene: NA; J gene: TRBJ2-1; V gene: TRBV6-5; clone size: NA
CDR3 DNA: TGTGCCAGCAGTGAAGACAGTCCGTTCTCTGGGGCCAACGTCCTGACTTTC; CDR3 protein: CASSEDSPFSGANVLTF; CDR3 length: 17; D gene: NA; J gene: TRBJ2-6; V gene: TRBV2; clone size: NA
CDR3 DNA: TGTGCCAGCAGTTTATCTCCCCGGGGGAGCGATGCTTTCTTT; CDR3 protein: CASSLSPRGSDAFF; CDR3 length: 14; D gene: NA; J gene: TRBJ1-1; V gene: TRBV28; clone size: NA
CDR3 DNA: TGTGCCAGCAGTTTGGCACGGGGGGCTGGCGGGGAGGATAGGTACTTCTTC; CDR3 protein: CASSLARGAGGEDRYFF; CDR3 length: 17; D gene: NA; J gene: TRBJ2-1; V gene: TRBV28; clone size: NA
CDR3 DNA: TGCGCCAGCAGCTTGGCCAATGGACTAGCGGGCAATGAGCAGTTCTTC; CDR3 protein: CASSLANGLAGNEQFF; CDR3 length: 16; D gene: TRBD2; J gene: TRBJ2-1; V gene: TRBV5-1; clone size: NA
CDR3 DNA: TGTGCCAGCAGCCTCTGGACTCACCTTGAATTGAATGGCTACACCTTC; CDR3 protein: CASSLWTHLELNGYTF; CDR3 length: 16; D gene: NA; J gene: TRBJ1-2; V gene: TRBV2; clone size: NA
CDR3 DNA: TGTTCCAGCAGCCCTACCACCGGGGAGCTGTTTTTT; CDR3 protein: CSSSPTTGELFF; CDR3 length: 12; D gene: NA; J gene: TRBJ2-2; V gene: TRBV7-9; clone size: NA
CDR3 DNA: TGTGCCAGCACCCCACTAGCGGGGGGTATTAGCACAGATACGCAGTATTTT; CDR3 protein: CASTPLAGGISTDTQYF; CDR3 length: 17; D gene: TRBD2; J gene: TRBJ2-3; V gene: TRBV9; clone size: NA
CDR3 DNA: TGTGCCAGCAGCGCATTTAGCGGGACGAACACCGGGGAGCTGTTTTTT; CDR3 protein: CASSAFSGTNTGELFF; CDR3 length: 16; D gene: TRBD2; J gene: TRBJ2-2; V gene: TRBV9; clone size: NA
CDR3 DNA: TGTGCTACAGCCCAGGGAACAGGGGGGGCTTTCTTT; CDR3 protein: CATAQGTGGAFF; CDR3 length: 12; D gene: TRBD1; J gene: TRBJ1-1; V gene: TRBV2; clone size: NA
CDR3 DNA: TGTGCCAGCAGTTCTTCAGGGGAAGGCTACACCTTC; CDR3 protein: CASSSSGEGYTF; CDR3 length: 12; D gene: NA; J gene: TRBJ1-2; V gene: TRBV27; clone size: few
CDR3 DNA: TGCGCCAGCAGCGAACAGGGGGGCGATCAGCCCCAGCATTTT; CDR3 protein: CASSEQGGDQPQHF; CDR3 length: 14; D gene: TRBD1; J gene: TRBJ1-5; V gene: TRBV5-1; clone size: NA
CDR3 DNA: TGCGCCAGCAGCCAAGCGGGACAGGGCGTCGTAGGTCCCTACAATGAGCAGTTCTTC; CDR3 protein: CASSQAGQGVVGPYNEQFF; CDR3 length: 19; D gene: TRBD1; J gene: TRBJ2-1; V gene: TRBV4-1; clone size: once
CDR3 DNA: TGTGCCAGCAGCGTCGACATAAGCGGGAATGAAAAACTGTTTTTT; CDR3 protein: CASSVDISGNEKLFF; CDR3 length: 15; D gene: NA; J gene: TRBJ1-4; V gene: TRBV9; clone size: NA
CDR3 DNA: TGTGCCAGCAGGACTTGGGACAGGGGCTCTGAAAAACTGTTTTTT; CDR3 protein: CASRTWDRGSEKLFF; CDR3 length: 15; D gene: TRBD1; J gene: TRBJ1-4; V gene: TRBV27; clone size: NA
CDR3 DNA: TGTGCTAGCAGCTTAAGGAACGCGCCGCTAGCGGGATTAAACATTCAGTACTTC; CDR3 protein: CASSLRNAPLAGLNIQYF; CDR3 length: 18; D gene: TRBD2; J gene: TRBJ2-4; V gene: TRBV7-7; clone size: NA
CDR3 DNA: TGTGCCTCAGAAGTGTCGGGACAGGGGTTCGAGCAGTACTTC; CDR3 protein: CASEVSGQGFEQYF; CDR3 length: 14; D gene: TRBD1; J gene: TRBJ2-7; V gene: TRBV30; clone size: NA
CDR3 DNA: TGTGCCAGCAGCCACCGTGGCGGACTAGCAGGTAGCACAGATACGCAGTATTTT; CDR3 protein: CASSHRGGLAGSTDTQYF; CDR3 length: 18; D gene: TRBD2; J gene: TRBJ2-3; V gene: TRBV7-3; clone size: NA
CDR3 DNA: TGTGCCAGTACAGGGGTATTAAGCAACACCATATATTTT; CDR3 protein: CASTGVLSNTIYF; CDR3 length: 13; D gene: TRBD1; J gene: TRBJ1-3; V gene: TRBV27; clone size: once